A selection of T cell receptor beta chains follows, all from one sample in a study of type 1 and type 2 diabetes patients. TCRdb analysed the multiplex PCR reads with MiXCR anew, one entry per CDR3 protein. Here the sample spans under 300,000 distinct CDR3 sequences, 45% to 60% being singletons. Sequencing used peripheral blood mononuclear cells (PBMCs). These receptor sequences come from a man between 18 and 35 years old with type 2 diabetes. CDR3s include the opening cysteine and the closing phenylalanine or tryptophan. D genes are given only for firm matches. Clone size is given for some rows only: seen once, a few or many times, or a class if the clone is expanded.

v_call,clone_size,j_call,d_call,cdr3_nt,cdr3_aa
TRBV6-2/TRBV6-3,NA,TRBJ2-2,NA,TGTGCCAGCGCCCGACAGTTGACAAACACCGGGGAGCTGTTTTTT,CASARQLTNTGELFF
TRBV25-1,NA,TRBJ1-1,NA,TGTGCCAGCAGTGTCACTGGGCTGAACACTGAAGCTTTCTTT,CASSVTGLNTEAFF
TRBV19,NA,TRBJ2-7,TRBD2,TGTGCCAGTAGTATCCTCGGGGGGGAAACCTCCTACGAGCAGTACTTC,CASSILGGETSYEQYF
TRBV7-9,NA,TRBJ2-5,NA,TGTGCCAGCAGCTTAGGAGGGTCCGAGACCCAGTACTTC,CASSLGGSETQYF
TRBV7-9,NA,TRBJ2-5,NA,TGTGCCAGTAGTAAAGAGACAACCACGAACGGAATTGGCGCAGAGACCCAGTACTTC,CASSKETTTNGIGAETQYF
TRBV7-2,many,TRBJ2-7,NA,TGTGCCAGCAGCTTGGGAGTAGAGCAGTACTTC,CASSLGVEQYF
TRBV5-1,few,TRBJ2-7,TRBD1,TGTGCCAGCAGCCGTACAGGGGGCAGCGAGCAGTACTTC,CASSRTGGSEQYF
TRBV9,NA,TRBJ2-3,NA,TGTGCCAGCAGCGCCGCCGGGGGTGGACCAGATACGCAGTATTTT,CASSAAGGGPDTQYF
TRBV7-2,NA,TRBJ2-2,NA,TGTGCCAGCAGCTTAGTCGGGCCGACCGGGGAGCTGTTTTTT,CASSLVGPTGELFF
TRBV7-2,many,TRBJ2-7,TRBD1,TGTGCCAGCAGCGTACAGGGGGCACACTACGAGCAGTACTTC,CASSVQGAHYEQYF
TRBV7-2,few,TRBJ1-1,NA,TGTGCCAGCAGCTTAGATTACGCGAACACTGAAGCTTTCTTT,CASSLDYANTEAFF
TRBV9,few,TRBJ2-3,TRBD2,TGTGCCAGCACTAGCGGGGGAACCACAGATACGCAGTATTTT,CASTSGGTTDTQYF
TRBV10-3,NA,TRBJ2-5,NA,TGTGCCATCAGAGGCCAGGATACTGCCCAAGAGACCCAGTACTTC,CAIRGQDTAQETQYF
TRBV19,NA,TRBJ2-1,NA,TGTGCCAGTAGTATTGACGGGACGGGACAATACAATGAGCAGTTCTTC,CASSIDGTGQYNEQFF
TRBV10-1,many,TRBJ1-1,NA,TGCGCCAGCAGTGGTACGGGGCGGACTGAAGCTTTCTTT,CASSGTGRTEAFF
TRBV14,many,TRBJ2-6,NA,TGTGCCAGCAGTCAGACAGGTTCTGGGGCCAACGTCCTGACTTTC,CASSQTGSGANVLTF
TRBV30,many,TRBJ2-5,TRBD2,TGTGCCTGGCGGACTAGCGGGAGCGGAGAGACCCAGTACTTC,CAWRTSGSGETQYF